This TCR beta chain stems from a study of T-cell reconstitution after alpha-beta-depleted transplantation in children. Unique molecular identifiers featured in how the TCRbeta library was prepared. In TCRdb, the PCR reads were re-called with MiXCR into one record per CDR3 protein. The profile shows about a million distinct CDR3 sequences, 25% to 35% of them singletons. In germline, CDR1 is SGHRS, CDR2 YFSETQ. The CDR3 extends over 16 amino acids. Trimming pared 4 bases from V and 5 bases from J, leaving 19 bases between. Details on this clonotype: The antigen remains undetermined.

Study outcomes and limitations: A year post-transplant, T-cell counts and diversity derived mostly from newly produced T cells.

The source material was PBMCs, mostly from graft donor cells, sampled 360 days after TCRalphabeta/CD19-depleted stem cell transplant. The chain couples TRBV5-1 to TRBJ2-1; tentatively, D is TRBD2 (6 bases). The TCR comes from a boy under three years old who had a stem cell transplant for SCID, so the T cells may come from the graft donor. This chain's CDR3 is CASSLGLPSGNNEQFF. CDR3 nucleotides: TGCGCCAGCAGCCTCGGACTACCCTCGGGGAACAATGAGCAGTTCTTC.